These T cell receptor beta chains were read from a single sample in a study of control samples from healthy donors and cancer patients. Profiling relied on immunoSEQ multiplex PCR, and the TCRdb table lists in-frame clones only, not all of them. The sample totals 150,000 to 200,000 clones. Sequencing was done on a sample of blood. Source of these receptors: a woman under 40 in good health. Both conserved end residues are part of each CDR3. The D gene is left open where the match is weak.

v_gene	d_gene	j_gene	CDR3aa	CDR3nt
TRBV19	.	TRBJ2-7	CASSYGTYEQYF	TGTGCCAGTAGCTACGGGACCTACGAGCAGTACTTC
TRBV5-1	TRBD1	TRBJ1-2	CASSFDRGRNGYTF	TGCGCCAGCAGCTTTGACAGGGGGCGGAATGGCTACACCTTC
TRBV28	.	TRBJ1-4	CASSSGNGLFF	TGTGCCAGCAGTTCCGGGAATGGACTGTTTTTT
TRBV6-6	.	TRBJ1-2	CASSLSGGYTF	TGTGCCAGCAGTTTGAGTGGTGGCTACACCTTC
TRBV2	.	TRBJ2-5	CASSLRGGETQYF	TGTGCCAGCAGCCTCAGGGGCGGGGAGACCCAGTACTTC
TRBV6-4	.	TRBJ2-1	CASSDLRGGNEQFF	TGTGCCAGCAGTGATCTCAGGGGGGGCAATGAGCAGTTCTTC
TRBV6-6	TRBD1	TRBJ2-1	CATTPGQGDNEQFF	TGTGCCACGACCCCGGGACAGGGTGACAATGAGCAGTTCTTC
TRBV6-1	.	TRBJ1-1	CASSDHREAFF	TGTGCCAGCAGTGACCACAGAGAAGCTTTCTTT
TRBV3-1/TRBV3-2	.	TRBJ1-1	CASSHVPMDTEAFF	TGTGCCAGCAGCCACGTCCCCATGGACACTGAAGCTTTCTTT
TRBV18	.	TRBJ1-2	CASSPNRETNYGYTF	TGTGCCAGCTCACCGAACAGGGAGACTAACTATGGCTACACCTTC
TRBV28	.	TRBJ1-1	CASSLVAGRSRITEAFF	TGTGCCAGCAGTTTGGTCGCAGGGCGGAGTCGAATCACTGAAGCTTTCTTT
TRBV4-1	.	TRBJ2-5	CASSQAAFVGAQETQYF	TGCGCCAGCAGCCAAGCCGCTTTTGTGGGGGCACAAGAGACCCAGTACTTC
TRBV6-5	.	TRBJ1-4	CASSYNRGGNEKLFF	TGTGCCAGCAGTTACAACCGAGGGGGAAATGAAAAACTGTTTTTT
TRBV3-1/TRBV3-2	.	TRBJ2-3	CASSLTDTQYF	TGTGCCAGCAGCCTTACCGATACGCAGTATTTT
TRBV18	TRBD1	TRBJ1-5	CASSPFRGQDNQPQHF	TGTGCCAGCTCCCCATTCCGTGGACAGGACAATCAGCCCCAGCATTTT
TRBV6-5	TRBD1	TRBJ1-2	CASSYGDSANYGYTF	TGTGCCAGCAGTTACGGGGACAGCGCTAACTATGGCTACACCTTC
TRBV15	.	TRBJ1-2	CATSPGKGVYGYTF	TGTGCCACCTCCCCGGGAAAGGGGGTCTATGGCTACACCTTC
TRBV4-1	.	TRBJ1-4	CASSQALPGALFF	TGCGCCAGCAGCCAAGCTCTGCCAGGTGCGTTGTTTTTT
TRBV6-5	.	TRBJ1-2	CASSYSVIGTVYGYTF	TGTGCCAGCAGTTACTCGGTTATAGGGACCGTTTATGGCTACACCTTC
TRBV29-1	TRBD1	TRBJ1-1	CSVEDRGIGRNTEAFF	TGCAGCGTTGAGGACAGGGGGATTGGGCGGAACACTGAAGCTTTCTTT
TRBV18	.	TRBJ1-5	CASSLLRDGTFSNQPQHF	TGTGCCAGCTCACTACTACGAGACGGAACCTTTAGCAATCAGCCCCAGCATTTT
TRBV7-6	.	TRBJ1-6	CASSLGDRGNSPLHF	TGTGCCAGCAGCTTAGGGGACCGCGGCAATTCACCCCTCCACTTT
TRBV5-6	.	TRBJ1-2	CASSLGEANGYTF	TGTGCCAGCAGCTTGGGGGAGGCCAACGGCTACACCTTC
TRBV11-2	.	TRBJ1-2	CASGRGGYTF	TGTGCCAGCGGGAGGGGAGGCTACACCTTC
TRBV4-1	.	TRBJ1-6	CASSQDLAGWAPLHF	TGCGCCAGCAGCCAAGATCTGGCAGGGTGGGCACCCCTCCACTTT
TRBV2	.	TRBJ2-5	CASRRTTGRETQYF	TGTGCCAGCAGGAGGACAACAGGGCGCGAGACCCAGTACTTC
TRBV13	TRBD1	TRBJ1-3	CASSSAYDRGNSGNTIYF	TGTGCCAGCAGCTCGGCCTATGACAGGGGAAACTCCGGAAACACCATATATTTT
TRBV5-1	.	TRBJ2-1	CASSLWLPYNEQFF	TGCGCCAGCAGCTTGTGGCTTCCTTACAATGAGCAGTTCTTC
TRBV7-9	.	TRBJ1-2	CASSLQGANYGYTF	TGTGCCAGCAGCCTACAGGGCGCTAACTATGGCTACACCTTC
TRBV30	.	TRBJ1-5	CAWSVRGDQPQHF	TGTGCCTGGAGTGTAAGAGGGGATCAGCCCCAGCATTTT
TRBV7-2	TRBD2	TRBJ2-1	CASSPTSAQQFF	TGTGCCAGCAGCCCGACTAGCGCACAGCAGTTCTTC
TRBV19	TRBD1	TRBJ1-2	CASSMDRGNYGYTF	TGTGCCAGTAGTATGGACAGGGGGAACTATGGCTACACCTTC
TRBV10-3	TRBD1	TRBJ1-3	CATQTGTGVDNSGNTIYF	TGTGCCACCCAGACCGGGACAGGGGTGGACAACTCTGGAAACACCATATATTTT
TRBV3-1/TRBV3-2	TRBD1	TRBJ1-6	CASSQRLTAGGDSPLHF	TGTGCCAGCAGCCAAAGATTAACGGCAGGGGGAGATTCACCCCTCCACTTT
TRBV6-6	TRBD1	TRBJ1-2	CASSYPGQSYGYTF	TGTGCCAGCAGTTACCCGGGACAGAGCTATGGCTACACCTTC
TRBV5-1	TRBD1	TRBJ2-7	CASAQGQGVYEQYF	TGCGCCAGCGCCCAGGGGCAGGGGGTTTACGAGCAGTACTTC
TRBV6-2/TRBV6-3	.	TRBJ1-1	CASSYEFPTEAFF	TGTGCCAGCAGTTACGAATTCCCCACTGAAGCTTTCTTT
TRBV10-3	.	TRBJ1-4	CAISQYPGSTNEKLFF	TGTGCCATCAGTCAATATCCCGGGTCAACTAATGAAAAACTGTTTTTT
TRBV7-2	.	TRBJ2-1	CASSPGIGGYNEQFF	TGTGCCAGCAGCCCCGGGATCGGCGGGTACAATGAGCAGTTCTTC
TRBV2	.	TRBJ1-4	CASRSFTGPLLEKLFF	TGTGCCAGCAGATCGTTTACAGGGCCGCTTCTTGAAAAACTGTTTTTT
TRBV4-2	.	TRBJ1-3	CASSQEVGGTRNTIYF	TGTGCCAGCAGCCAAGAAGTCGGTGGGACTAGAAACACCATATATTTT
TRBV30	.	TRBJ1-2	CAWSRQSKGYTF	TGTGCCTGGAGTAGACAGTCTAAAGGCTACACCTTC
TRBV11-2	.	TRBJ1-1	CASSLDRYTEAFF	TGTGCCAGCAGCTTAGACCGCTATACTGAAGCTTTCTTT
TRBV19	.	TRBJ1-6	CASSIARGDSPLHF	TGTGCCAGTAGTATAGCCAGGGGCGATTCACCCCTCCACTTT
TRBV3-1/TRBV3-2	TRBD1	TRBJ2-4	CASSHEGTAIGDIQYF	TGTGCCAGCAGCCATGAAGGGACAGCAATCGGGGACATTCAGTACTTC
TRBV24-1	TRBD1	TRBJ2-4	CATSEGQGIQNIQYF	TGTGCCACCAGTGAGGGACAGGGGATCCAAAACATTCAGTACTTC
TRBV4-1	.	TRBJ2-1	CASNQRASSYNEQFF	TGCGCCAGCAACCAGCGGGCTAGCTCCTACAATGAGCAGTTCTTC
TRBV4-2	.	TRBJ1-1	CASSPREGLNTEAFF	TGTGCCAGCAGCCCGAGGGAGGGTTTGAACACTGAAGCTTTCTTT
TRBV18	.	TRBJ1-1	CASSPGNTEAFF	TGTGCCAGCTCACCCGGGAACACTGAAGCTTTCTTT
TRBV28	TRBD1	TRBJ1-1	CASRDDRVGLSTEAFF	TGTGCCAGCAGAGACGACAGGGTAGGATTGAGCACTGAAGCTTTCTTT
TRBV5-1	.	TRBJ2-5	CASSLAQGSKETQYF	TGCGCCAGCAGCTTGGCCCAGGGGAGTAAGGAGACCCAGTACTTC
TRBV18	TRBD1	TRBJ1-5	CASSPWDSDVQPQHF	TGTGCCAGCTCACCATGGGACAGCGATGTTCAGCCCCAGCATTTT
TRBV7-2	TRBD2	TRBJ2-1	CASSLLAGGYNEQFF	TGTGCCAGCAGTTTACTAGCGGGGGGATACAATGAGCAGTTCTTC
TRBV10-2	.	TRBJ1-5	CASSVGGGQPQHF	TGCGCCAGCAGTGTGGGGGGTGGCCAGCCCCAGCATTTT
TRBV24-1	.	TRBJ2-2	CATSAQGRGGELFF	TGTGCCACCAGTGCACAGGGTAGGGGCGGGGAGCTGTTTTTT
TRBV7-9	TRBD1	TRBJ2-1	CASSRQGGNEQFF	TGTGCCAGCAGCCGACAGGGGGGGAATGAGCAGTTCTTC
TRBV29-1	.	TRBJ1-5	CSVGGGGNSNQPQHF	TGCAGCGTTGGCGGGGGGGGCAATAGCAATCAGCCCCAGCATTTT